These 15 T cell receptor beta chains were all obtained from the same sample, sequenced in a study of T cells in Graves' hyperthyroidism and ophthalmopathy. The CDR3 regions of TCR beta were amplified from RNA transcripts. First-round RT-PCR of the TCR CDR3 relied on the HTBI primer set. MiXCR was run by TCRdb on the multiplex PCR reads, yielding one entry per CDR3 protein. This table has 300,000 to 450,000 distinct CDR3 sequences, 15% to 19% appearing once. The sequenced sample was blood. Source of these receptors: a woman between 18 and 30 years old with Graves' hyperthyroidism that later progressed to Graves' ophthalmopathy.

A few counts support this clonotype. Compared with germline, one end of the junction differs, possibly owing to a read error. The V gene is TRBV7-9, the J gene TRBJ2-7, with D perhaps assigned TRBD1 or TRBD2 (6 bases each). There are 17 residues in the CDR3. Looked up from germline, CDR1 is SEHNR and CDR2 is FQNEAQ (reference sequence). CDR3: CASSLSAGAGSFYGQYF. CDR3 sequence (DNA): TGTGCCAGCAGCTTATCGGCAGGGGCCGGGAGTTTCTACGGGCAGTACTTC.

The chain is built from TRBV28 and TRBJ1-4; unclear D gene. Germline V lookup: CDR1 MDHEN, CDR2 SYDVKM. The CDR3 has 15 residues. The ends were cut back, 8 bases at V and 0 bases at J, with 13 bases in the middle. The CDR3 DNA sequence: TGTGCCAGCCGTCGCCGGCCTGCAACTAATGAAAAACTGTTTTTT. Translation: CASRRRPATNEKLFF.

Ten or more counts support this clonotype. The chain uses TRBV12-3 or TRBV12-4 and TRBJ2-3; perhaps TRBD2 as D (5 bases). Trimming removed 5 bases at V and 6 bases at J, with 6 bases between. The CDR3 is 11 amino acids. The CDR3 spells CASSGLDTQYF. In DNA form, the CDR3 reads TGTGCCAGCAGTGGACTTGATACGCAGTATTTT.

Concerning this clonotype: The missing conserved phenylalanine or tryptophan at the end of this CDR3 makes a read error likely. The rearrangement links TRBV7-2 to TRBJ2-7; 8 bases line up with TRBD2. The CDR3 is 14 residues long. Germline loops: CDR1 SGHTA, CDR2 FQGNSA. After removal of 3 bases from V and 6 bases from J, the junction contained 7 bases not matched to a gene. CDR3 nucleotide sequence: TGTGCCAGCAGCTTCAGCGGGAGTATAGGCGAGCAGTACTCC. Translation: CASSFSGSIGEQYS.

This clonotype was found many times. The chain recombines TRBV18 with TRBJ2-7; D not resolved. Germline CDR1 reads KGHSH; CDR2 reads LQKENI. The CDR3 runs 12 residues. V shed 6 bases and J shed 4 bases, with 10 bases lying between them. DNA of the CDR3: TGTGCCAGCTCGCCGGTCGAATACGAGCAGTACTTC. Translated, it gives CASSPVEYEQYF.

CDR3 DNA: TGTGCCAGCAGCTTAGCGCTGGCGGATGGCACAGATACGCAGTATTTT. Amino acids: CASSLALADGTDTQYF. J is TRBJ2-3 and V is TRBV7-2; D gene unclear. Germline V gene sequence: CDR1 SGHTA, CDR2 FQGNSA. The CDR3 totals 16 residues. V was shortened by 0 bases and J by 1 base, with 11 bases between the two germline ends.

There are many counts of this clonotype. The genes are TRBV27 and TRBJ1-3, with D perhaps TRBD1 (5 bases). The germline CDR1 and CDR2 sequences are MNHEY and SMNVEV (reference sequence). Trimming took 2 bases from V and 4 from J, leaving 9 bases between them. This CDR3 has 14 residues. CDR3 DNA sequence: TGTGCCAGCAGTTTAAAAGGGGCCGGAAACACCATATATTTT. Amino acid sequence: CASSLKGAGNTIYF.

This clonotype turned up a few times. The chain links TRBV6-2 or TRBV6-3 to TRBJ2-1, with 7 bases matching TRBD2. V gave up 1 base and J gave up 8 bases; unmatched junction bases: 5. CDR1 is MNHEY, CDR2 SVGEGT, per germline. CDR3 length: 14 amino acids. The CDR3 sequence: CASSYYRTSHEQFF. The CDR3, as DNA: TGTGCCAGCAGTTACTATCGGACTAGTCATGAGCAGTTCTTC.

The table lists this clonotype with many counts. The chain has TRBV28 and TRBJ2-7, with 8 nucleotides matching TRBD2. The CDR3 covers 13 residues. V trimming: 4 bases; J trimming: 2 bases; junction bases outside the gene matches: 1. Germline-derived CDR1 and CDR2 are MDHEN and SYDVKM. Written as DNA, the CDR3 is TGTGCCAGCAGTTATAGCGGGACCTACGAGCAGTACTTC. Its protein product is CASSYSGTYEQYF.

This clonotype has a count of ten or more. The chain couples TRBV20-1 to TRBJ2-1; perhaps TRBD2 as D (5 bases). The CDR3 contains 13 residues. The germline V gene encodes CDR1 DFQATT and CDR2 SNEGSKA (reference sequence). V lost 2 bases and J lost 1, with 6 bases in between. For the CDR3, the DNA is TGCAGTGCTAGACGGGGTTCCTACAATGAGCAGTTCTTC. This gives the protein CSARRGSYNEQFF.

The genes are TRBV24-1 and TRBJ2-3; D ambiguous. This CDR3 is built from 15 residues. The germline gives CDR1 KGHDR, CDR2 SFDVKD. V lost 1 base to trimming and J lost 1 base, with 8 bases between them. CDR3 in DNA: TGTGCCACCAGTGATTTTGTCGTAGGCACAGATACGCAGTATTTT. It translates to CATSDFVVGTDTQYF.

This clonotype was detected many times. The chain carries TRBV20-1 and TRBJ1-4, with D maybe TRBD1 (6 bases). The germline CDR1 and CDR2 sequences are DFQATT and SNEGSKA (reference sequence). The CDR3 is 14 amino acids. Trimming cost V 3 bases and J 5 bases, with 13 bases left between them. The CDR3 reads CSARDLTGNEKLFF. The CDR3 region has the DNA TGCAGTGCTAGGGATCTAACAGGGAATGAAAAACTGTTTTTT.

This clonotype was detected only a few times. This chain uses TRBV11-2 with TRBJ2-1; TRBD2 matches at 7 bases. The CDR3 is 16 residues long. V lost 5 bases and J lost 2; bases outside the gene matches: 9. Germline CDR1 reads SGHAT; CDR2 reads FQNNGV. CDR3 in DNA: TGTGCCAGCAGCCCACCCACTAGCGTCGCCTACAATGAGCAGTTCTTC. This encodes CASSPPTSVAYNEQFF.

A few counts support this clonotype. This chain joins TRBV7-2 and TRBJ2-1; D might be TRBD2 (6 bases). Germline V gives CDR1 SGHTA, CDR2 FQGNSA. Trimming took 6 bases from V and 10 from J, leaving 22 bases between them. This CDR3 contains 15 residues. The CDR3 nucleotides read TGTGCCAGCAGACCAACGGGACTTAACATTGGCGAGCAGTTCTTC. This sequence encodes CASRPTGLNIGEQFF.

This clonotype was counted many times. The chain recombines TRBV5-1 with TRBJ2-1; 7 nucleotides agree with TRBD2. The CDR3 totals 14 residues. V trimming: 4 bases; J trimming: 6 bases; junction bases outside the gene matches: 7. Germline V gene data show CDR1 as SGHRS and CDR2 as YFSETQ. Here the CDR3 reads CASSGREHGNEQFF. DNA for the CDR3: TGCGCCAGCAGCGGGCGGGAGCATGGCAATGAGCAGTTCTTC.